Here is one TCR beta chain with its context. Its antigen is undetermined. The data derive from a study of shared clonotypes between healthy human individuals. Study-wide points: Shared clonotypes: about 5% naive CD4, around 3.5% naive CD8, around 2.2% memory CD4, 0.4% to 0.5% memory CD8. Generation probabilities of non-shared clonotypes were lower (relative to those shared by all four donors).

Using immunoSEQ multiplex PCR, the repertoire was profiled, and TCRdb retains in-frame clones only, with some absent. Counted here are about 2 million clones, approximately 94% occurring once; the ten biggest clones make up approximately 1.2%. Terminally differentiated effector memory CD45RA+ cells were excluded by CCR7 positive selection of CD45RO-negative cells. Trimming removed 5 bases from V and 10 bases from J, with 12 bases in between. Germline loops: CDR1 MNHEY, CDR2 SVGAGI. The CDR3 is 13 residues long. V and J are TRBV6-5 and TRBJ1-6, with D uncertain. The sequence came from a man between 18 and 29 years old in good health. Input material: naive CD8+ T cells sorted from blood. The CDR3 coding sequence is TGTGCCAGCAGTCCTATAGAGGGCTCACCCCTCCACTTT. Residues: CASSPIEGSPLHF.